The clone carrying this TCR beta chain was detected a few times. The antigen remains unidentified. The ends were cut back, 3 bases at V and 7 bases at J, with 12 bases in the middle. The CDR3 runs to 13 residues. The data were obtained in a study of T cell repertoires in cytomegalovirus infection. Across the study: It was recently identified HLA-C-restricted and well-studied HLA-B-restricted CMV epitopes that the study used. Carrying CMV and the relevant HLA type showed in public TCR beta signatures.

TCRdb fed the reads into MiXCR, producing one record per CDR3 protein. The sample holds 300,000 to 400,000 distinct CDR3 sequences; roughly 29% are singletons and the top ten take 15% to 25%. Points from the study as a whole: The ex vivo response showed dominance by HLA-C-restricted CMV-specific TCR beta clonotypes.

The TCR was taken from a human donor in good health (CMV status not recorded). Some clones in this sample may be carry-over from other donors' samples. This chain joins TRBV12-3 or TRBV12-4 and TRBJ1-1; D may be TRBD1 (5 bases). Specimen: cultured PBMCs, collected from culture after CMV antigen stimulation. The CDR3 bases are TGTGCCAGCAGTTTTGGGGCGGCCAGTGAAGCTTTCTTT. This translates into CASSFGAASEAFF.